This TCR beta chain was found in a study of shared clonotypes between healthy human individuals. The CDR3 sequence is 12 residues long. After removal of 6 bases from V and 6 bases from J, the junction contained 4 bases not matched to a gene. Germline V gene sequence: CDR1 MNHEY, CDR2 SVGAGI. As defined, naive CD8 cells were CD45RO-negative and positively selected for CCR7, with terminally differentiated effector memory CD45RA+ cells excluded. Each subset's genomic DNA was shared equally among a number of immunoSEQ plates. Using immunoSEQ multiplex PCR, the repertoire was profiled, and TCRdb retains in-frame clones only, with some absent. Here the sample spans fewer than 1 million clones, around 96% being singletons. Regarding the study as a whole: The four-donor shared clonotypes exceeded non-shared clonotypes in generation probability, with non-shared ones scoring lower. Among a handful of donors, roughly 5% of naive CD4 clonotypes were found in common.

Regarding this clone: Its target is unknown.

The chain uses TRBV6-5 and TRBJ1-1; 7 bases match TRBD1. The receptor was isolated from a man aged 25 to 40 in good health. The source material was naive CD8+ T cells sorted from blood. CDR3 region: CASSPTGAEAFF. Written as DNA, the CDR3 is TGTGCCAGCAGCCCAACAGGGGCTGAAGCTTTCTTT.